The entry that follows covers one T cell receptor (beta chain) sequence. MiXCR, run by TCRdb on the RT-PCR reads, gives a single entry per CDR3 protein. In the table there are about 230,000 distinct CDR3 sequences, 12% to 15% of which are singletons. This sample stems from a study of patients and donors after allogeneic stem cell transplantation. The sequenced sample consisted of blood, either unsorted or a sorted T cell fraction (not recorded which). The clonotype originates from a human donor who was either an allogeneic HSCT recipient or a stem cell or donor lymphocyte infusion donor (not recorded which). It is not recorded whose cells these are; they may come from a transplant donor.

The chain's CDR3 is CASSLGSSGTEAFF. The CDR3 DNA is TGTGCCAGCAGCTTAGGTTCGTCGGGGACTGAAGCTTTCTTT. The genes are TRBV7-6 and TRBJ1-1, with D uncertain. Trimming cost V 1 base and J 5 bases, with 11 bases left between them. This CDR3 spans 14 amino acids. From germline, CDR1 is SGHVS and CDR2 FNYEAQ.